In this sample, the clone carrying this T cell receptor (beta chain) turned up many times. Building of the TCR beta libraries involved iRepertoire HTBI primers and Arm-PCR of CDR3 regions. TCRdb analysed the multiplex PCR reads with MiXCR anew, one entry per CDR3 protein. The sample shows roughly 380,000 distinct CDR3 sequences, around 15% of them seen only once. The germline V and J ends were trimmed by 4 bases and 1 base, with 14 bases remaining between them. Germline assignment: CDR1 MNHNS and CDR2 SASEGT. CDR3 length: 15 amino acids. The sample's time point: newly diagnosed GD, antithyroid drugs for less than 3 months. After RNA was extracted from PBMCs, the TCR library was made from it. Approximately 9 milliliters of peripheral blood went into EDTA tubes. The data stem from a study of regulatory T cells in long-lasting Graves disease.

The chain is built from TRBV6-1 and TRBJ2-7, with TRBD2 as a possible D gene (6 bases). This sequence was found in a female donor with Graves disease. Sequences were derived from peripheral blood mononuclear cells (PBMCs), sampled at new diagnosis, from a patient treated with antithyroid drugs. CDR3 sequence (DNA): TGTGCCAGCAGTGCCTTGGGACTCGGTTCCTACGAGCAGTACTTC. Its protein product is CASSALGLGSYEQYF.